This T cell receptor beta chain derives from a study of shared clonotypes between healthy human individuals. Overall study findings and caveats: Estimated richness values were generally larger in naive subsets than in memory subsets.

The assay was run at deep level. Libraries were prepared by immunoSEQ multiplex PCR; TCRdb keeps only in-frame clonotypes and omits some of them. The top ten clones hold approximately 0.41% of a sample with roughly 2,300,000 clones, about 90% of them seen once. The CDR3 contains 11 residues. The V end was cut by 3 bases, the J end by 9 bases, with 6 bases between. Germline CDR1 reads SGHNT; CDR2 reads YENEEA. A note on this clone: Its specificity is not known.

Material for sequencing was naive CD4+ T cells from PBMCs. Subset denoted: CD45RA+ positively selected. The source is a young man in good health. Some clones in this sample may be carry-over from other donors' samples. The rearrangement links TRBV11-3 to TRBJ2-1, with D uncertain. CDR3 residues: CASSFKSEQFF. The CDR3, as DNA: TGTGCCAGCAGCTTCAAGAGTGAGCAGTTCTTC.